This TCR beta chain was found in a study of shared clonotypes between healthy human individuals. Study results and limitations: Naive CD4 clonotypes overlapped across several donors at approximately 5.3%. In contrast to clonotypes shared by all four donors, non-shared clonotypes had lower generation probabilities.

Per the germline V gene, CDR1 is SEHNR and CDR2 is FQNEAQ (reference sequence). This CDR3 has 17 amino acids. J lost 1 base, V lost 5 bases, and 9 bases had no gene match. CD45RO-negative, CCR7-positively selected cells formed the naive CD8 fraction, excluding terminally differentiated effector memory CD45RA+ cells. It was across several immunoSEQ plates that each subset's genomic DNA was evenly split. In replicate PCRs of sorted subsets, roughly 200 ng DNA, approximately 32,000 T cell genomes, was used. Using immunoSEQ multiplex PCR, the repertoire was profiled, and TCRdb retains in-frame clones only, with some absent. The table has under 600,000 clones, more than 95% seen once; the top ten hold roughly 0.29%. In the case of this clone: Antigen specificity is unknown.

This clonotype originated in a man aged 25-45 years in good health. V usage is TRBV7-9 and J usage is TRBJ2-1; TRBD1 agrees at 9 bases. Sequencing used naive CD8+ T cells sorted from blood. DNA for the CDR3: TGTGCCAGCAGCGAACCGGGACAGGGTGGTTCCTACAATGAGCAGTTCTTC. It encodes CASSEPGQGGSYNEQFF.